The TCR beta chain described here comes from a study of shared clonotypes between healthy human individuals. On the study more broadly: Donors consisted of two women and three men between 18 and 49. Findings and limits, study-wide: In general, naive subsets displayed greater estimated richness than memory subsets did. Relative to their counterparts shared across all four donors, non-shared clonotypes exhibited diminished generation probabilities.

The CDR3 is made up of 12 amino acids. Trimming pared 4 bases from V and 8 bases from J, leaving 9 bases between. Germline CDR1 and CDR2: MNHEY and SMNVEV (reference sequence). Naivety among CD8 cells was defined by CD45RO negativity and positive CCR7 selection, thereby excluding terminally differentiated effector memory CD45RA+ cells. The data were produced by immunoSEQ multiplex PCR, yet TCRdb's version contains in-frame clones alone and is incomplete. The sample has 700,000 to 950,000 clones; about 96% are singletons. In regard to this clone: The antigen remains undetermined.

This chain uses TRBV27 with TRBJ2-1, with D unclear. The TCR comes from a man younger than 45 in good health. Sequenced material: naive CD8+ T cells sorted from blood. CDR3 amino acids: CASSSRTDEQFF. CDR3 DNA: TGTGCCAGCAGTTCCCGGACGGATGAGCAGTTCTTC.